Included here is one T cell receptor (beta chain) sequence, with context. Study processing details: Nucleated cell number was recorded as an estimate derived from reference gene primer amplification. The repertoire was sequenced with immunoSEQ multiplex PCR; TCRdb's copy has only in-frame clones and lacks some. V, J and clone size are taken as reported in that table, and D and trimming were inferred from the DNA itself. The sample contains tens of thousands of clones, approximately 88% of which appear only once. These data are taken from a study of blood T cell repertoires in COVID-19. Study details: Samples taken during acute and convalescent COVID-19 were collected in the United States, Italy and Spain. T cells, B-cell-depleted T cells, or PBMCs provided the cDNA or gDNA that served as material.

The germline V gene has CDR1 SGHNT and CDR2 YYREEE (reference sequence). With 4 bases clipped from V and 4 bases from J, the junction kept 4 bases outside the gene matches. The CDR3 is 15 residues long. Sequencing was done on a sample of peripheral blood. The chain has TRBV5-4 and TRBJ2-2; TRBD1 matches at 10 bases. The receptor was derived from a man in his sixties or seventies with active COVID-19. As DNA, the CDR3 is TGTGCCAGCAGCCCCTGGACAGGGGGCACCGGGGAGCTGTTTTTT. Encoded protein: CASSPWTGGTGELFF. Filled out from reference TRBV5-4 and TRBJ2-2, the complete variable domain reads ETGVTQSPTHLIKTRGQQVTLRCSSQSGHNTVSWYQQALGQGPQFIFQYYREEENGRGNFPPRFSGLQFPNYSSELNVNALELDDSALYLCASSPWTGGTGELFFGEGSRLTVL.